The rows below give T cell receptor beta chains drawn from one sample of a study of shared clonotypes between healthy human individuals. Sequenced by immunoSEQ multiplex PCR; TCRdb stores in-frame clones only, minus some. The data contain roughly 2.6 million clones, 90% to 95% of them seen just once; the ten biggest clones take up roughly 0.14%. Material for sequencing was naive CD4+ T cells sorted from blood. The source of these receptors is a man aged 18 to 29 in good health. The CDR3 runs from the conserved cysteine through the conserved F or W. The order of the fields is J gene, V gene, D gene, clone size, CDR3 protein, CDR3 DNA. A D gene is named only where the DNA matches it firmly. Not every row has a clone size; where given, it reads once, few, many or a size class.

TRBJ2-7 | TRBV5-1 | TRBD1 | once | CASSGDRGHEQYF | TGCGCCAGCAGTGGGGACAGGGGCCACGAGCAGTACTTC
TRBJ2-5 | TRBV6-1 | NA | NA | CASSDGTLMGETQYF | TGTGCCAGCAGTGACGGGACACTTATGGGGGAGACCCAGTACTTC
TRBJ1-1 | TRBV5-1 | NA | NA | CASSLMAFNTEAFF | TGCGCCAGCAGCTTGATGGCCTTTAACACTGAAGCTTTCTTT
TRBJ1-2 | TRBV5-1 | NA | once | CASSLRWDDGYTF | TGCGCCAGCAGCTTGAGGTGGGACGACGGCTACACCTTC
TRBJ2-7 | TRBV5-1 | NA | NA | CASSLVQGGSYEQYF | TGCGCCAGCAGCTTGGTGCAGGGGGGGTCGTACGAGCAGTACTTC
TRBJ2-1 | TRBV7-2 | TRBD2 | NA | CASSRGTSIEQFF | TGTGCCAGCAGCCGAGGGACTAGTATTGAGCAGTTCTTC
TRBJ2-3 | TRBV19 | NA | NA | CASTGQKSADTQYF | TGTGCCAGTACCGGACAGAAGTCCGCAGATACGCAGTATTTT
TRBJ2-3 | TRBV9 | NA | NA | CASSILTASTDTQYF | TGTGCCAGCAGCATCCTGACAGCTAGCACAGATACGCAGTATTTT
TRBJ2-5 | TRBV7-2 | NA | NA | CASSRLGETQYF | TGTGCCAGCAGCCGATTGGGGGAGACCCAGTACTTC
TRBJ1-1 | TRBV4-2 | NA | NA | CASSQVPYSAEAFF | TGTGCCAGCAGCCAAGTTCCTTACAGCGCTGAAGCTTTCTTT
TRBJ2-7 | TRBV6-1 | TRBD2 | NA | CATLAGFFSYEQYF | TGTGCCACCCTAGCGGGGTTCTTCTCCTACGAGCAGTACTTC
TRBJ1-6 | TRBV19 | NA | once | CASSLGTENSPLHF | TGTGCCAGTAGTCTAGGGACGGAAAATTCACCCCTCCACTTT
TRBJ2-7 | TRBV2 | TRBD1 | NA | CASSRDRGYEQYF | TGTGCCAGCAGTCGGGACAGGGGTTACGAGCAGTACTTC
TRBJ1-1 | TRBV10-2 | NA | NA | CASSEQGRTEAFF | TGCGCCAGCAGTGAACAGGGAAGAACTGAAGCTTTCTTT
TRBJ2-7 | TRBV25-1 | TRBD2 | NA | CASSGEGLYEQYF | TGTGCCAGCAGTGGGGAGGGGCTGTACGAGCAGTACTTC
TRBJ2-5 | TRBV6-5 | TRBD2 | NA | CASSLAGGETQYF | TGTGCCAGCAGTCTAGCGGGAGGAGAGACCCAGTACTTC
TRBJ2-1 | TRBV10-3 | TRBD2 | NA | CAISAGGRAYNEQFF | TGTGCCATCAGCGCGGGGGGCCGAGCCTACAATGAGCAGTTCTTC
TRBJ1-3 | TRBV4-3 | NA | NA | CASSLDRYSGNTIYF | TGCGCCAGCAGCCTTGACAGGTACTCTGGAAACACCATATATTTT
TRBJ2-1 | TRBV5-1 | TRBD1 | NA | CASSLGDSLNNEQFF | TGCGCCAGCAGCTTGGGGGACAGCCTAAACAATGAGCAGTTCTTC
TRBJ1-4 | TRBV5-1 | NA | NA | CASQKGGRSKKLFF | TGCGCCAGCCAAAAAGGCGGACGGAGCAAAAAACTGTTTTTT
TRBJ2-5 | TRBV5-1 | NA | NA | CASSRKETQYF | TGCGCCAGCAGCAGGAAGGAGACCCAGTACTTC
TRBJ2-7 | TRBV27 | NA | NA | CASSTSGKGEQYF | TGTGCCAGCAGTACCTCAGGAAAGGGCGAGCAGTACTTC
TRBJ1-4 | TRBV7-9 | NA | NA | CASSSWTDSNEKLFF | TGTGCCAGCAGCTCATGGACAGATTCGAATGAAAAACTGTTTTTT
TRBJ2-1 | TRBV11-2 | NA | NA | CASSLGGGLVNEQFF | TGTGCCAGCAGCTTAGGTGGGGGGCTCGTTAATGAGCAGTTCTTC
TRBJ2-5 | TRBV30 | NA | NA | CAWSVMSGTYQETQYF | TGTGCCTGGAGTGTAATGTCAGGGACGTACCAAGAGACCCAGTACTTC
TRBJ1-2 | TRBV18 | NA | NA | CASSPDRNYGYTF | TGTGCCAGCTCACCCGACCGTAACTATGGCTACACCTTC
TRBJ2-3 | TRBV5-1 | TRBD1 | NA | CASSWGRTGDTDTQYF | TGCGCCAGCAGCTGGGGTCGGACAGGAGACACAGATACGCAGTATTTT